The TCR beta chain described here comes from a study of T cells after yellow fever vaccination. General observations from the study: Post-booster repertoires again held most primary-vaccination clones (about 96% CD4, 88% CD8). The appearance of a small share of clonotypes in both CD4 and CD8 compartments was observed. Within FACS-sorted repertoires, abundant clonotypes contaminating from the bulk population could be present.

Template switching with 5'RACE generated the TCR cDNA and added a universal primer site and UMIs. One entry per CDR3 protein results from TCRdb running MiXCR on the 5' RACE reads. Seen here are fewer than 350,000 distinct CDR3 sequences, 4% to 5.5% observed once, and the top ten hold roughly a fifth. V gave up 5 bases and J gave up 8 bases; unmatched junction bases: 5. The germline V gene encodes CDR1 SGHTA and CDR2 FQGNSA. The CDR3 has 14 residues. Notes on this clonotype: Its antigen is not identified.

This clonotype originated in a man between 18 and 29 years old who received the YFV17D yellow fever vaccine. The sequencing here drew on PBMCs, taken 15 days after the yellow fever booster vaccination. The rearrangement uses TRBV7-2 and TRBJ1-4, with 10 bases that match TRBD1. For the CDR3, the DNA is TGTGCCAGCAGCCGGACAGGGGGAAGGGAAAAACTGTTTTTT. Translated, it gives CASSRTGGREKLFF.